The clone carrying this TCR beta chain is categorized as medium-sized. TCRdb reprocessed the reads with MiXCR, giving one entry per CDR3 protein. Of 85,000 to 120,000 distinct CDR3 sequences listed, about 17% are singletons. This specimen comes from a study of T cell repertoires in cytomegalovirus infection. Study background: In public TCR beta signatures, there were indications of both CMV infection and matching HLA type.

V lost 6 bases to trimming and J lost 9 bases, with 21 bases between them. The V gene's germline CDR1 is SEHNR and CDR2 FQNEAQ (reference sequence). There are 15 residues in the CDR3. The V gene is TRBV7-9, the J gene TRBJ2-1; D possibly corresponds to TRBD1 (6 bases). Sequenced sample: PBMCs. The sequence derives from a human donor in good health (CMV status not recorded). Some clones in this sample may be carry-over from other donors' samples. CDR3 protein: CASSSGPVTTGEQFF. CDR3 coding DNA: TGTGCCAGCAGTTCGGGACCCGTGACGACAGGTGAGCAGTTCTTC.